These 19 T cell receptor beta chains originate from one sample sequenced in a study of blood T cell repertoires in COVID-19. Assay used: immunoSEQ multiplex PCR; TCRdb lists only in-frame clones, some missing. Of approximately 270,000 clones in the sample, roughly 84% are singletons; the top ten hold 0.75% to 0.95%. Material: peripheral blood. The receptors were gathered from a human donor with COVID-19, enrolled during active disease. The donor label of this sample is uncertain.

This clone was seen only once. V is TRBV29-1 and J is TRBJ1-2, with D hard to call. The CDR3 has 10 amino acids. Between the trimmed V and J ends, which lost 8 bases and 1 base, there was a span of 5 bases. Germline lookup yields CDR1 SQVTM and CDR2 ANQGSEA. CDR3: CSSFNYGYTF. The CDR3 DNA reads as TGCAGCTCCTTTAACTATGGCTACACCTTC.

The chain links TRBV5-1 to TRBJ1-1; D not certain. There are 14 residues in the CDR3. CDR1 and CDR2 (germline): SGHRS, YFSETQ. The V end was cut by 4 bases, the J end by 0 bases, with 10 bases between. CDR3 residues: CASSPIEMNTEAFF. CDR3 nucleotides: TGCGCCAGCAGCCCTATAGAGATGAACACTGAAGCTTTCTTT.

Remarks on this clone: The junction does not match germline at one end; this may be a read error. The chain recombines TRBV7-7 with TRBJ2-2; perhaps TRBD2 as D (6 bases). The CDR3 runs 16 residues. CDR1 is SSHAT and CDR2 is FNYEAQ in the germline V gene (reference sequence). CDR3 bases: TGTGCTAGCAGCTCCCGGGCCGCGGGGACGGCCGGGGAGCTGTTTTTT. Protein: CASSSRAAGTAGELFF.

The chain uses TRBV18 and TRBJ1-4; 8 nucleotides match TRBD1. V lost 6 bases and J lost 4; bases outside the gene matches: 7. The CDR3 has 15 amino acids. CDR1 and CDR2 (germline): KGHSH, LQKENI. The CDR3: CASSPGQGDNEKLFF. The CDR3 DNA reads as TGTGCCAGCTCCCCCGGACAGGGCGATAATGAAAAACTGTTTTTT.

As concerns this clone: This CDR3 is also generated by other DNA sequences in the sample. The V call is TRBV9, the J call TRBJ1-6, with 10 positions matching TRBD1. J lost 6 bases, V lost 4 bases, and 4 bases had no gene match. The germline CDR1 and CDR2 sequences are SGDLS and YYNGEE. The CDR3 totals 15 residues. The CDR3 sequence is CASSRGDRGNSPLHF. The CDR3 bases are TGTGCCAGCAGCCGCGGGGACAGGGGTAATTCACCCCTCCACTTT.

The chain recombines TRBV29-1 with TRBJ2-5, with 8 nucleotides matching TRBD1. This CDR3 region has 12 residues. V trimming: 7 bases; J trimming: 1 base; junction bases outside the gene matches: 2. CDR1 and CDR2 (germline): SQVTM, ANQGSEA. The chain's CDR3 is CSGGQGQETQYF. For the CDR3, the DNA is TGCAGCGGTGGACAGGGCCAAGAGACCCAGTACTTC.

The chain joins TRBV4-1 to TRBJ2-7, with 11 nucleotides matching TRBD2. The CDR3 is 16 amino acids. V dropped 3 bases and J dropped 4; count of bases not matched to a gene: 8. Looked up from germline, CDR1 is MGHRA and CDR2 is YSYEKL. The CDR3 bases are TGCGCCAGCAGCCAGGCTACTAGCGGGAGAGTATACGAGCAGTACTTC. Protein: CASSQATSGRVYEQYF.

V usage is TRBV30 and J usage is TRBJ2-6; the match to TRBD1 covers 8 bases. From germline, CDR1 is GTSNPN and CDR2 SVGIG (reference sequence). This CDR3 contains 15 residues. The ends lost 3 bases at V and 4 bases at J; junction bases unmatched: 5. The CDR3 loop is CAWSPDRVGANVLTF. The CDR3 DNA is TGTGCCTGGAGCCCGGACAGGGTAGGGGCCAACGTCCTGACTTTC.

This clone was seen just once. The chain employs TRBV28 and TRBJ1-4; 8 nucleotides match TRBD1. The V gene's germline CDR1 is MDHEN and CDR2 SYDVKM. V dropped 4 bases and J dropped 2; count of bases not matched to a gene: 6. This CDR3 is 16 amino acids long. CDR3 region: CASSSQGASTNEKLFF. Written as DNA, the CDR3 is TGTGCCAGCAGTTCGCAGGGGGCGAGTACTAATGAAAAACTGTTTTTT.

This chain connects TRBV9 to TRBJ2-2, with 14 bases that match TRBD2. The germline gives CDR1 SGDLS, CDR2 YYNGEE. The CDR3 is made up of 17 amino acids. V shed 4 bases, J shed 6 bases, and the junction held 8 bases outside the gene matches. CDR3 loop: CASSIKGLAGAPGELFF. Here the CDR3 DNA reads TGTGCCAGCAGCATCAAGGGACTAGCGGGAGCTCCCGGGGAGCTGTTTTTT.

The chain combines TRBV27 with TRBJ2-7, with D perhaps matching TRBD1 (6 bases). This CDR3 has 14 amino acids. Germline values: CDR1 MNHEY, CDR2 SMNVEV (reference sequence). V gave up 6 bases and J gave up 0 bases, with 12 bases separating them. The CDR3 region is CASRDLQGSYEQYF. Written as DNA, the CDR3 is TGTGCCAGCAGGGACCTACAGGGCTCCTACGAGCAGTACTTC.

The chain couples TRBV6-5 to TRBJ2-7; D is perhaps TRBD1 (7 bases). Trimming cost V 0 bases and J 2 bases, with 14 bases left between them. Germline V lookup: CDR1 MNHEY, CDR2 SVGAGI. The CDR3 length is 16 residues. CDR3 loop: CASSYSWQGGTYEQYF. DNA for the CDR3: TGTGCCAGCAGTTACTCGTGGCAGGGGGGCACCTACGAGCAGTACTTC.

This chain uses TRBV19 with TRBJ2-3; 8 bases agree with TRBD2. The CDR3 loop spans 16 amino acids. V trimming: 5 bases; J trimming: 2 bases; junction bases outside the gene matches: 9. The germline CDR1 and CDR2 sequences are LNHDA and SQIVND (reference sequence). CDR3 residues: CASSRPGLALTDTQYF. CDR3 nucleotide sequence: TGTGCCAGTAGTCGCCCAGGACTAGCTCTCACAGATACGCAGTATTTT.

The genes are TRBV19 and TRBJ2-7; D is unresolved. The germline V and J ends were trimmed by 3 bases and 1 base, with 16 bases remaining between them. Germline CDR1 is LNHDA and CDR2 is SQIVND (reference sequence). CDR3 length equals 16 residues. Written as DNA, the CDR3 is TGTGCCAGTAGTATTCCAGCCGCGGCCGGATCCTACGAGCAGTACTTC. Translation: CASSIPAAAGSYEQYF.

The V call is TRBV2, the J call TRBJ1-3; D remains unclear. The CDR3 totals 14 residues. Between the trimmed V and J ends, which lost 7 bases and 4 bases, there was a span of 14 bases. The germline CDR1 and CDR2 sequences are SNHLY and FYNNEI. The CDR3 region is CASIGRSGGNTIYF. CDR3 DNA: TGTGCCAGCATTGGGCGTTCGGGAGGAAACACCATATATTTT.

About this clone: Other DNA sequences in the same sample also yield this CDR3. V usage is TRBV9 and J usage is TRBJ2-1, with a possible D match to TRBD2 (5 bases). Per the germline V gene, CDR1 is SGDLS and CDR2 is YYNGEE. Trimming pared 2 bases from V and 0 bases from J, leaving 9 bases between. The CDR3 is 15 amino acids. CDR3 region: CASSVSGSSYNEQFF. The DNA of the CDR3 is TGTGCCAGCAGCGTTAGTGGGAGCTCCTACAATGAGCAGTTCTTC.

CDR3 region: CASSQGGRVDEQFF. In DNA form, the CDR3 reads TGTGCCAGCAGCCAAGGCGGGAGGGTCGATGAGCAGTTCTTC. V usage is TRBV3-1 (or the pseudogene TRBV3-2) and J usage is TRBJ2-1; 9 bases agree with TRBD2. The CDR3 is 14 residues long. Per the germline V gene, CDR1 is LGHDT and CDR2 is YNNKEL (reference sequence). V gave up 1 base and J gave up 8 bases; unmatched junction bases: 3.

V gene TRBV7-3 combines with J gene TRBJ1-2; 9 positions agree with TRBD1. The CDR3 runs 16 residues. The germline V gene encodes CDR1 SGHTA and CDR2 FQGTGA. Unmatched junction bases numbered 9, after V lost 1 base and J lost 6 bases. The CDR3 DNA follows: TGTGCCAGCAGCTTAAATCCCCCGACAGGGGGTCATGGCTACACCTTC. This sequence encodes CASSLNPPTGGHGYTF.

V usage is TRBV5-4 and J usage is TRBJ1-1; D gene unclear. CDR3 length equals 12 residues. Germline loops: CDR1 SGHNT, CDR2 YYREEE (reference sequence). Trimming pared 4 bases from V and 3 bases from J, leaving 7 bases between. CDR3 in DNA: TGTGCCAGCAGCCGACAAGACACTGAAGCTTTCTTT. Encoded protein: CASSRQDTEAFF.